This T cell receptor beta chain comes out of a study of T cell responses to AZD1222 COVID-19 vaccine. TCRdb keeps only in-frame clones here, not all; method: immunoSEQ multiplex PCR. The sample carries roughly 130,000 clones, 92% recorded once. The material sequenced was peripheral blood, taken on day 0 of AZD1222 vaccination. The receptor comes from an adult in good health.

The CDR3: CASPRPHNYGYTF. CDR3 nucleotides: TGCGCCAGCCCAAGACCCCACAACTATGGCTACACCTTC. The chain has TRBV23-1 and TRBJ1-2; D is unclear. TRBV23-1 qualifies as an ORF whose function is uncertain. V was pared by 8 bases and J by 2 bases, with 12 bases between. CDR3 length: 13 residues.